This is a list of T cell receptor beta chains from one sample in a study of T cells in Graves' hyperthyroidism and ophthalmopathy. One entry per CDR3 protein, called by TCRdb with MiXCR from the multiplex PCR reads. This table holds roughly 420,000 distinct CDR3 sequences, around 13% found once. Source material: blood. These TCRs come from a woman in her late teens or twenties with Graves' hyperthyroidism. The CDR3 runs from the conserved cysteine through the conserved F or W. Each record gives: J gene, D gene, clone size, V gene, CDR3 protein, CDR3 DNA. The D gene is left open where the match is weak. Size is omitted from some rows. Given values are once, few, many or a class for expanded clones.

J: TRBJ1-5
D: -
size: many
V: TRBV28
CDR3: CASSNGQPQHF
DNA: TGTGCCAGCAGTAATGGTCAGCCCCAGCATTTT

J: TRBJ2-5
D: TRBD1
size: many
V: TRBV6-5
CDR3: CASSYPPGGQETQYF
DNA: TGTGCCAGCAGTTACCCCCCAGGGGGCCAAGAGACCCAGTACTTC

J: TRBJ1-4
D: -
size: many
V: TRBV2
CDR3: CASRDTNEKLFF
DNA: TGTGCCAGCAGAGATACAAATGAAAAACTGTTTTTT

J: TRBJ1-1
D: -
size: many
V: TRBV3-1
CDR3: CASSQGTAEAFF
DNA: TGTGCCAGCAGCCAAGGGACCGCTGAAGCTTTCTTT

J: TRBJ1-5
D: -
size: many
V: TRBV30
CDR3: CAWSGQGPNQPQHF
DNA: TGTGCCTGGAGTGGCCAGGGGCCCAATCAGCCCCAGCATTTT

J: TRBJ2-1
D: TRBD2
size: many
V: TRBV12-3/TRBV12-4
CDR3: CASSFPGLASNNEQFF
DNA: TGTGCCAGCAGCTTCCCCGGACTAGCGTCCAACAATGAGCAGTTCTTC

J: TRBJ1-6
D: TRBD1
size: -
V: TRBV18
CDR3: CAGSPTWTGDNSPLHF
DNA: TGTGCCGGCTCACCCACGTGGACAGGTGATAATTCACCCCTCCACTTT

J: TRBJ2-7
D: TRBD2
size: -
V: TRBV14
CDR3: CASSQTLGGAPYEQYF
DNA: TGTGCCAGCAGCCAGACCTTGGGAGGGGCCCCCTACGAGCAGTACTTC

J: TRBJ2-1
D: -
size: many
V: TRBV18
CDR3: CASSPFGSYNEQFF
DNA: TGTGCCAGCTCACCATTTGGTAGCTACAATGAGCAGTTCTTC

J: TRBJ1-1
D: -
size: -
V: TRBV29-1
CDR3: CSVAQGSLTEAFF
DNA: TGCAGCGTTGCTCAAGGATCCCTCACTGAAGCTTTCTTT

J: TRBJ2-3
D: -
size: many
V: TRBV9
CDR3: CASSLTELTRTDTQYF
DNA: TGTGCCAGCAGTCTCACGGAGCTAACCCGGACAGATACGCAGTATTTT

J: TRBJ2-1
D: -
size: many
V: TRBV27
CDR3: CASSLERTYSYNEQFF
DNA: TGTGCCAGCAGTTTAGAGCGGACCTACTCCTACAATGAGCAGTTCTTC

J: TRBJ2-3
D: -
size: many
V: TRBV24-1
CDR3: CATSDHHMGGPGDTQYF
DNA: TGTGCCACCAGTGACCACCACATGGGGGGACCAGGTGATACGCAGTATTTT

J: TRBJ1-1
D: -
size: many
V: TRBV12-3/TRBV12-4
CDR3: CASNREQGYTEAFF
DNA: TGTGCCAGCAATAGGGAGCAGGGTTACACTGAAGCTTTCTTT

J: TRBJ2-6
D: -
size: many
V: TRBV28
CDR3: CASSLMEGVNSGANVLTF
DNA: TGTGCCAGCAGTTTAATGGAGGGGGTAAACTCTGGGGCCAACGTCCTGACTTTC

J: TRBJ1-5
D: TRBD1
size: -
V: TRBV19
CDR3: CASDPGQGFSRNQPQHF
DNA: TGTGCCAGTGACCCGGGACAGGGTTTTAGCCGGAATCAGCCCCAGCATTTT

J: TRBJ2-2
D: TRBD2
size: -
V: TRBV7-9
CDR3: CASSHGLAESNTGELFF
DNA: TGTGCCAGCAGCCATGGACTAGCGGAGTCGAACACCGGGGAGCTGTTTTTT

J: TRBJ1-2
D: -
size: few
V: TRBV30
CDR3: CAWSVLYGYTF
DNA: TGTGCCTGGAGTGTACTATATGGCTACACCTTC

J: TRBJ1-1
D: -
size: -
V: TRBV7-9
CDR3: CASSPYREGEAFF
DNA: TGTGCCAGCAGCCCTTACAGGGAGGGTGAAGCTTTCTTT

J: TRBJ1-4
D: -
size: few
V: TRBV6-2/TRBV6-3
CDR3: CASSPTGASNEKLFF
DNA: TGTGCCAGCAGTCCGACCGGGGCCAGTAATGAAAAACTGTTTTTT

J: TRBJ2-1
D: -
size: -
V: TRBV24-1
CDR3: CATSDLGANNYNEQFF
DNA: TGTGCCACCAGTGATTTGGGGGCCAACAACTACAATGAGCAGTTCTTC

J: TRBJ2-3
D: TRBD2
size: -
V: TRBV6-1
CDR3: CASGSLAGDPSTDTQYF
DNA: TGTGCCAGCGGATCACTAGCGGGAGACCCTAGCACAGATACGCAGTATTTT